This T cell receptor (beta chain) was captured in a study of shared clonotypes between healthy human individuals. This clone occurred a few times. Terminally differentiated effector memory CD45RA+ cells were excluded from the naive CD8 cells, which were CD45RO-negative and positively selected for CCR7. CDR3 length: 14 residues. Germline V lookup: CDR1 SEHNR, CDR2 FQNEAQ (reference sequence). Trimming cost V 0 bases and J 8 bases, with 13 bases left between them. Method: immunoSEQ multiplex PCR; TCRdb's copy keeps in-frame clones and lacks some. The sample holds about 2.1 million clones, 93% seen once.

Input material: naive CD8+ T cells from PBMCs. The origin of this receptor is a young man in good health. Some clones in this sample may be carry-over from other donors' samples. The chain is built from TRBV7-9 and TRBJ1-2; possible D gene TRBD1, 6 bases. Written as DNA, the CDR3 is TGTGCCAGCAGCTTAGCGCTAGGGGGGCGCGGCTACACCTTC. Amino acids: CASSLALGGRGYTF. Supplemented by reference TRBV7-9 and TRBJ1-2, the full variable domain reads DTGVSQNPRHKITKRGQNVTFRCDPISEHNRLYWYRQTLGQGPEFLTYFQNEAQLEKSRLLSDRFSAERPKGSFSTLEIQRTEQGDSAMYLCASSLALGGRGYTFGSGTRLTVV.